This T cell receptor beta chain is drawn from a study of blood T cell repertoires in COVID-19. Sequencing was performed with immunoSEQ multiplex PCR; in TCRdb, only in-frame clones are kept and a portion is missing. The table has tens of thousands of clones, nearly 85% seen once. Trimming removed 1 base at V and 0 bases at J, with 9 bases between. The CDR3 totals 15 residues. Germline V CDR1 and CDR2: SGHRS, YFSETQ. The sequence was obtained from a woman aged 55 to 70 with acute or convalescent COVID-19. The sample consisted of peripheral blood. The chain has TRBV5-1 and TRBJ2-3; D remains unclear. The CDR3 is CASSLPASSTDTQYF. CDR3 sequence (DNA): TGCGCCAGCAGCTTGCCAGCGTCTAGCACAGATACGCAGTATTTT. The variable domain in full, with the rest retrieved from reference TRBV5-1 and TRBJ2-3, is KAGVTQTPRYLIKTRGQQVTLSCSPISGHRSVSWYQQTPGQGLQFLFEYFSETQRNKGNFPGRFSGRQFSNSRSEMNVSTLELGDSALYLCASSLPASSTDTQYFGPGTRLTVL.